The 17 T cell receptor beta chains below all came from one sample that was sequenced in a study of PD-L1 blockade in urothelial cancer. Generated by immunoSEQ multiplex PCR, the TCRdb table keeps only in-frame clones and is missing some. Of roughly 45,000 clones listed, approximately 80% were seen once; the top ten hold 15% to 20%. Time point reported: pretreatment peripheral blood. The source was PBMCs, collected around atezolizumab (anti-PD-L1) treatment. These receptors all come from a man between 60 and 75 years old with urothelial cancer.

The rearrangement joins TRBV6-1 to TRBJ1-5, with a possible D match to TRBD1 (6 bases). Per germline, CDR1 MNHNS and CDR2 SASEGT. The CDR3 has 14 residues. V shed 6 bases and J shed 0 bases, with 9 bases lying between them. CDR3 nucleotide sequence: TGTGCCAGCAGCTGGGACAATAGCAATCAGCCCCAGCATTTT. As protein: CASSWDNSNQPQHF.

The chain combines TRBV19 with TRBJ2-1, with TRBD2 matching 11 bases. The V segment lost 5 bases and the J segment 0 bases; nucleotides outside the gene matches: 6. Germline V gene sequence: CDR1 LNHDA, CDR2 SQIVND (reference sequence). CDR3 size: 17 residues. CDR3: CASSSTSGGSSYNEQFF. The CDR3 nucleotides are TGTGCCAGTAGTTCTACTAGCGGGGGCAGCTCCTACAATGAGCAGTTCTTC.

The chain recombines TRBV7-2 with TRBJ2-4, with 10 bases fitting TRBD1. Losses at the gene ends were 5 bases for V and 5 bases for J; bases not matched to a gene: 3. The germline V gene encodes CDR1 SGHTA and CDR2 FQGNSA. The CDR3 is 14 amino acids. The CDR3 loop is CASSPDRGQNIQYF. The CDR3 nucleotides are TGTGCCAGCAGCCCCGACAGGGGGCAAAACATTCAGTACTTC.

The chain links TRBV7-8 to TRBJ2-7; no clear D. CDR1 and CDR2 (germline): SGHVS, FQNEAQ. V was trimmed by 3 bases and J by 5 bases, leaving 11 bases between them. The CDR3 contains 13 residues. Here the CDR3 reads CASSFQELDEQYF. CDR3 coding DNA: TGTGCCAGCAGCTTCCAAGAGTTGGACGAGCAGTACTTC.

This clone was counted between two and nine times. The V gene is TRBV6-5, the J gene TRBJ2-3; D is unclear. This CDR3 comprises 14 residues. Germline CDR1 MNHEY, CDR2 SVGAGI. V shed 0 bases and J shed 2 bases, with 6 bases lying between them. The CDR3 bases are TGTGCCAGCAGTTACTCGCAGGCCACAGATACGCAGTATTTT. It encodes CASSYSQATDTQYF.

V and J are TRBV4-2 and TRBJ2-2; D perhaps matches TRBD1 (6 bases). The V and J ends lost 0 bases and 1 base respectively, with 9 bases between them. This CDR3 has 16 residues. The germline gives CDR1 LGHNA, CDR2 YNFKEQ. The CDR3 DNA follows: TGTGCCAGCAGCCAAGAGAGGGGGAGGAACACCGGGGAGCTGTTTTTT. This gives the protein CASSQERGRNTGELFF.

This chain joins TRBV4-1 and TRBJ2-5; 7 positions match TRBD1. CDR1 MGHRA and CDR2 YSYEKL come from the germline V gene. J gave up 3 bases and V 4 bases, and 2 bases lay outside the gene matches. The CDR3 covers 13 residues. CDR3 DNA sequence: TGCGCCAGCAGCCTAGGACAGGAAGAGACCCAGTACTTC. Translation: CASSLGQEETQYF.

This rearrangement joins TRBV20-1 to TRBJ1-4; the D is unclear. The ends were cut back, 6 bases at V and 7 bases at J, with 9 bases in the middle. The CDR3 runs 11 residues. CDR1 is DFQATT, CDR2 SNEGSKA, per germline (reference sequence). The CDR3 loop is CSAANSEKLFF. The CDR3 DNA follows: TGCAGTGCGGCCAATTCTGAAAAACTGTTTTTT.

This clone was seen a handful of times. The genes are TRBV6-1 and TRBJ1-6; perhaps TRBD1 as D (6 bases). This CDR3 spans 14 amino acids. Germline-derived CDR1 and CDR2 are MNHNS and SASEGT. Trimming cost V 6 bases and J 14 bases, with 20 bases left between them. DNA of the CDR3: TGTGCCAGCAGCGCCCGGGACAACTCAGATTCCCTCCACTTT. It codes for CASSARDNSDSLHF.

CDR3 nucleotides: TGTGCCAGCAGCTTAGCCCTCGCGCTAGCGGGGGGGCATCTTTTGAAGGAGCAGTTCTTC. As protein: CASSLALALAGGHLLKEQFF. The chain links TRBV7-2 to TRBJ2-1, with 12 bases fitting TRBD2. V lost 0 bases and J lost 10; bases outside the gene matches: 19. There are 20 residues in the CDR3. Per the germline V gene, CDR1 is SGHTA and CDR2 is FQGNSA.

The chain links TRBV2 to TRBJ2-3; 8 nucleotides align to TRBD2. Germline CDR1 is SNHLY and CDR2 is FYNNEI. Losses at the gene ends were 4 bases for V and 13 bases for J; bases not matched to a gene: 7. The CDR3 totals 12 residues. Written as DNA, the CDR3 is TGTGCCAGCAGTGTTGGGACTAGGCAAGAGTATTTT. It translates to CASSVGTRQEYF.

The chain has TRBV14 and TRBJ1-1; TRBD1 aligns across 9 bases. The length of the CDR3 is 19 residues. CDR1 SGHDN and CDR2 FVKESK come from the germline V gene. Trimming removed 6 bases from V and 1 base from J; junction bases left unmatched: 18. Here the CDR3 DNA reads TGTGCCAGCAGTCCTCAAGCCGGGACAGGGTCGATGGGGAACACTGAAGCTTTCTTT. It codes for CASSPQAGTGSMGNTEAFF.

The chain carries TRBV5-5 and TRBJ2-5; 8 bases line up with TRBD1. The germline V gene encodes CDR1 SGHKS and CDR2 YYEKEE (reference sequence). Losses at the gene ends were 6 bases for V and 2 bases for J; bases not matched to a gene: 3. The CDR3 is 13 residues long. The CDR3 DNA follows: TGTGCCAGCACCAGGGGGCTTCAAGAGACCCAGTACTTC. Its translation: CASTRGLQETQYF.

The chain employs TRBV27 and TRBJ1-5; perhaps TRBD1 as D (5 bases). CDR3 length: 12 residues. Germline lookup yields CDR1 MNHEY and CDR2 SMNVEV (reference sequence). With 6 bases removed from V and 9 bases from J, the gap between germline ends came to 12 bases. CDR3 region: CASRGGVGPQHF. CDR3 DNA sequence: TGTGCCAGCAGGGGGGGGGTGGGGCCCCAGCATTTT.

The rearrangement links TRBV11-2 to TRBJ1-4; D unresolved. This CDR3 is 13 amino acids long. The ends were cut back, 1 base at V and 4 bases at J, with 4 bases in the middle. In germline, CDR1 is SGHAT, CDR2 FQNNGV. The CDR3 DNA reads TGTGCCAGCAGCTTAGTGCGTAATGAAAAACTGTTTTTT. This translates into CASSLVRNEKLFF.

The J gene is TRBJ2-1, the V gene TRBV15; D perhaps matches TRBD1 (5 bases). The CDR3 spans 14 residues. CDR1 and CDR2 (germline): LNHNV, YYDKDF (reference sequence). The germline V and J ends were trimmed by 1 base and 5 bases, with 9 bases remaining between them. CDR3 region: CATSRGRVHNEQFF. The DNA for the CDR3 is TGTGCCACCAGCAGAGGCAGGGTACACAATGAGCAGTTCTTC.

The chain is built from TRBV6-5 and TRBJ2-2; D might be TRBD1 (5 bases). Germline V gene data show CDR1 as MNHEY and CDR2 as SVGAGI. V shed 1 base and J shed 5 bases, with 8 bases lying between them. The CDR3 has 14 residues. CDR3 residues: CASSYLKGTGELFF. The CDR3 region has the DNA TGTGCCAGCAGTTACTTAAAGGGGACCGGGGAGCTGTTTTTT.